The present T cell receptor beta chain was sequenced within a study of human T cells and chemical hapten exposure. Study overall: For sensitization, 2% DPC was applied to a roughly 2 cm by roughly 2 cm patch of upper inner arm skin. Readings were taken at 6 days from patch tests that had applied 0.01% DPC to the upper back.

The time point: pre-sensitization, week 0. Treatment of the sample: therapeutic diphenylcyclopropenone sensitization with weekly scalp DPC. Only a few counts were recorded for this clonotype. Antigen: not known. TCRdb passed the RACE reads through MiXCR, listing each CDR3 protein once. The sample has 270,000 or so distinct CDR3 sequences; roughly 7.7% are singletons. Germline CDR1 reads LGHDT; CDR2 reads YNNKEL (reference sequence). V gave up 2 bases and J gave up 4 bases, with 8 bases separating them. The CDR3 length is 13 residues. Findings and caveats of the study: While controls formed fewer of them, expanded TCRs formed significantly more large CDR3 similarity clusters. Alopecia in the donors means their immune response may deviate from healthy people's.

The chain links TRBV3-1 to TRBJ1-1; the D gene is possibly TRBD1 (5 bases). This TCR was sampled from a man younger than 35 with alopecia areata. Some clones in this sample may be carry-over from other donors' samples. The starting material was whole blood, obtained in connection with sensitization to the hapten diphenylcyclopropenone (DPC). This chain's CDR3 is CASSQRDGTEAFF. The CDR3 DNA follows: TGTGCCAGCAGCCAAAGGGACGGCACTGAAGCTTTCTTT.